The source of this T cell receptor (beta chain) is a study of cytomegalovirus exposure and HLA in healthy donors. Points from the study as a whole: Across HLA loci, a later analysis found differing TCR association rates, with DRB1 most and HLA-C fewest. Reports indicate that TCR beta sequences accurately predicted the HLA-A and HLA-B alleles of most subjects.

Trimming shortened V by 0 bases and J by 2 bases, and 11 bases separated the two germline ends. CDR1 and CDR2 (germline): SGHDT, YYEEEE. This CDR3 spans 16 amino acids. PCR involved 60 Vbeta and 13 Jbeta primers. Repertoires were generated with immunoSEQ multiplex PCR, while TCRdb's copy carries only in-frame clones and drops some. Among more than 90,000 clones listed, 60% to 80% were seen once. This clone was seen once. The antigen is unknown. Sample: PBMCs. This clonotype originated in a man aged 50-60 years in good health and CMV-seropositive. V usage is TRBV5-6 and J usage is TRBJ2-2, with D uncertain. CDR3 loop: CASSLVDSFNTGELFF. The CDR3 region has the DNA TGTGCCAGCAGCTTGGTTGACTCTTTTAACACCGGGGAGCTGTTTTTT.